This TCR beta chain was profiled in a study of OX40 agonist ivuxolimab in advanced cancers. Across the whole study: Of mixed ages from about 23 to 79 and averaging 60 years, the group was roughly 85% male. It was permissible to have had prior anti-PD-1, anti-PD-L1 or anti-CTLA-4 therapy, and around 40% had some. Partial responses were achieved by three patients: one hepatocellular carcinoma, two cutaneous melanoma.

Some clones are missing from TCRdb's copy, which holds only in-frame ones; the method was immunoSEQ multiplex PCR. The sample consists of 55,000 to 70,000 clones, around four fifths of them appearing once. V dropped 1 base and J dropped 9; count of bases not matched to a gene: 6. CDR1 MGHRA and CDR2 YSYEKL come from the germline V gene. CDR3 length: 15 residues. Only one count was recorded for this clone. This sequence was found in an adult with an advanced solid tumor such as melanoma, head and neck, liver or kidney cancer. The chain joins TRBV4-1 to TRBJ2-1, with TRBD1 matching 10 bases. The material sequenced was CD4+ or CD8+ T cells sorted from blood, taken in a trial of the OX40 agonist ivuxolimab. This chain's CDR3 is CASSQVSGQGIEQFF. As DNA, the CDR3 is TGCGCCAGCAGCCAAGTCTCGGGACAGGGGATTGAGCAGTTCTTC.